The following is a T cell receptor beta chain sequence with its context. This study enrolled people aged 18 to 89 from 24 US geographic areas. Here immunoSEQ multiplex PCR was the method, and the copy in TCRdb shows in-frame clones only, minus some. The table has about 260,000 clones, approximately 88% seen once. Germline-derived CDR1 and CDR2 are SGHRS and YFSETQ. This CDR3 spans 15 amino acids. Trimming pared 4 bases from V and 1 base from J, leaving 12 bases between. These data are taken from a study of blood T cell repertoires in COVID-19. Material: PBMCs or T cells enriched from blood (not recorded which). This chain uses TRBV5-1 with TRBJ2-1; the D gene is possibly TRBD1 (5 bases). The origin of this receptor is a woman in her thirties or forties with acute COVID-19. The CDR3 region is CASSVTVPSYNEQFF. CDR3 DNA sequence: TGCGCCAGCAGCGTGACAGTCCCTTCCTACAATGAGCAGTTCTTC.